This entry features one T cell receptor (beta chain) sequence. The data were taken from a study of shared clonotypes between healthy human individuals. Naive CD8 cells, CD45RO-negative and positively selected for CCR7, excluded terminally differentiated effector memory CD45RA+ cells. HIV-negative, healthy adults without recent acute infections or vaccinations were the donors. The V end lost 1 base, the J end lost 2 bases, and 14 bases lay between the germline ends. Germline V gene sequence: CDR1 SGHRS, CDR2 YFSETQ. The CDR3 contains 16 residues. At deep level, the assay was performed. The method was immunoSEQ multiplex PCR; TCRdb's version includes in-frame clones alone and lacks a portion of them. The sample holds about 2.1 million clones, more than 85% seen once.

The rearrangement links TRBV5-1 to TRBJ2-3, with D possibly matching TRBD1 (6 bases). This receptor was obtained from a man younger than 35 in good health. Some clones in this sample may be carry-over from other donors' samples. Sequencing was done on a sample of naive CD8+ T cells from PBMCs. CDR3 nucleotide sequence: TGCGCCAGCAGCTTGATGGGGTGGGACACCACAGATACGCAGTATTTT. Amino acid sequence: CASSLMGWDTTDTQYF.